This T cell receptor beta chain was recovered during a study of cytomegalovirus exposure and HLA in healthy donors. Regarding the study as a whole: Presence/absence comparisons presumed near-even sequencing depth among donors.

It was with 60 Vbeta and 13 Jbeta primers that the PCR ran. Repertoires were generated with immunoSEQ multiplex PCR, while TCRdb's copy carries only in-frame clones and drops some. The data contain about 210,000 clones, roughly 80% of them singletons. Trimming cost V 5 bases and J 3 bases; bases outside gene matches: 9. This CDR3 has 15 residues. Germline V gene sequence: CDR1 MDHEN, CDR2 SYDVKM. To note about this clone: The antigen is unknown.

The sequenced sample consisted of PBMCs. This receptor was obtained from a man aged 35 to 55 in good health and CMV-seropositive. V and J are TRBV28 and TRBJ1-1; TRBD1 aligns across 7 bases. The CDR3 spells CASSTPRTGDTEAFF. CDR3 nucleotide sequence: TGTGCCAGCAGTACACCCCGGACAGGAGACACTGAAGCTTTCTTT.